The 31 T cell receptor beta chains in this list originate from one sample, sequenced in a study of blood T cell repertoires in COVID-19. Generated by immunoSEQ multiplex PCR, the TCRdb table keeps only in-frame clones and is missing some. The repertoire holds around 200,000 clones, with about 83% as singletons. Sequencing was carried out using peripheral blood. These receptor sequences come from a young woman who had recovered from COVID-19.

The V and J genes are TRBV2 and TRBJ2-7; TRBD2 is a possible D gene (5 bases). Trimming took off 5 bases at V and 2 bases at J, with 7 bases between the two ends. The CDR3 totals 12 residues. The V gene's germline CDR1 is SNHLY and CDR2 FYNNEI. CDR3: CASSTRAYEQYF. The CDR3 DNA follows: TGTGCCAGCAGTACGAGGGCCTACGAGCAGTACTTC.

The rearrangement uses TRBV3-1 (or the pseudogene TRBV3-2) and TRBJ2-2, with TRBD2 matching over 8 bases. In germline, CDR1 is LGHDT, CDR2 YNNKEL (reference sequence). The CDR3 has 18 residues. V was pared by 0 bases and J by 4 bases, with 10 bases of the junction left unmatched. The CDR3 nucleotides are TGTGCCAGCAGCCAAGATACGGGAGGGGTCACGGTCACCGGGGAGCTGTTTTTT. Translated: CASSQDTGGVTVTGELFF.

CDR3 nucleotides: TGTGCCAGCAGCGTAGGGGACAGGGTCCCTGAAGCTTTCTTT. Amino acids: CASSVGDRVPEAFF. The gene calls are TRBV9 and TRBJ1-1; 9 nucleotides match TRBD1. J was trimmed by 6 bases and V by 0 bases; bases with no gene match: 3. This CDR3 spans 14 amino acids. Germline loops: CDR1 SGDLS, CDR2 YYNGEE.

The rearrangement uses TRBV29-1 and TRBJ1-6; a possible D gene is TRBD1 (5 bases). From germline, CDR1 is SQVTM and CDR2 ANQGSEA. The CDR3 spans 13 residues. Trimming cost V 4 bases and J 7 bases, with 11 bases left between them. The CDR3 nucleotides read TGCAGCGTTGGGTGGGGGGGGAATTCACCCCTCCACTTT. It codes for CSVGWGGNSPLHF.

The CDR3 is CASSQGYGQGGVTEAFF. The CDR3 bases are TGTGCCAGCAGCCAAGGGTATGGACAGGGGGGGGTCACTGAAGCTTTCTTT. The V and J genes are TRBV14 and TRBJ1-1; 10 bases are a match to TRBD1. This CDR3 has 17 residues. Germline V gene lookup returns CDR1 SGHDN and CDR2 FVKESK. Trimming took 1 base from V and 4 from J; bases not matched to a gene: 9.

The CDR3 is CATSDPGTDQPQHF. CDR3 sequence (DNA): TGTGCCACCAGTGATCCCGGGACAGATCAGCCCCAGCATTTT. V and J are TRBV24-1 and TRBJ1-5; TRBD1 agrees at 7 bases. The germline CDR1 and CDR2 sequences are KGHDR and SFDVKD. The CDR3 has 14 amino acids. Losses at the gene ends were 3 bases for V and 5 bases for J; bases not matched to a gene: 3.

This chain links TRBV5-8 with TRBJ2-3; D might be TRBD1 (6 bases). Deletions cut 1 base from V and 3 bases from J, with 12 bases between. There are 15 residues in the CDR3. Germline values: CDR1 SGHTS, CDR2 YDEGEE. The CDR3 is CASSLFRGLTDTQYF. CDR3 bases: TGTGCCAGCAGCTTGTTCAGGGGTTTAACAGATACGCAGTATTTT.

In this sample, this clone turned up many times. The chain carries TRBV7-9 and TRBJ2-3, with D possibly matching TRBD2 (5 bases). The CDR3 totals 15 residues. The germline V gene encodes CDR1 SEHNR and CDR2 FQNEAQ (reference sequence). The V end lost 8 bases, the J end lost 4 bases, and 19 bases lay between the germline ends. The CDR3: CASSLGVALPDTQYF. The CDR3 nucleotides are TGTGCCAGCTCCCTGGGAGTAGCACTCCCAGATACGCAGTATTTT.

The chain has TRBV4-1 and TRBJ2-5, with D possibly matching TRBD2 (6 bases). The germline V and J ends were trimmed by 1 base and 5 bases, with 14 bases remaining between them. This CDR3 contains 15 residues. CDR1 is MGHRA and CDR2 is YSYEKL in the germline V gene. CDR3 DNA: TGCGCCAGCAGCCAAGTTGGCAGGGACTTCGAGACCCAGTACTTC. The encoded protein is CASSQVGRDFETQYF.

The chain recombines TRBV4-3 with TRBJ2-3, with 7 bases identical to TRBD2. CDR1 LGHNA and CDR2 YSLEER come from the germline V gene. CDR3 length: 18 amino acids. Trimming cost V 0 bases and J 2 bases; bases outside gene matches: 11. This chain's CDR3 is CASSQDLGAGITTDTQYF. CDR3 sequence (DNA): TGCGCCAGCAGCCAAGATTTAGGAGCGGGAATTACCACAGATACGCAGTATTTT.

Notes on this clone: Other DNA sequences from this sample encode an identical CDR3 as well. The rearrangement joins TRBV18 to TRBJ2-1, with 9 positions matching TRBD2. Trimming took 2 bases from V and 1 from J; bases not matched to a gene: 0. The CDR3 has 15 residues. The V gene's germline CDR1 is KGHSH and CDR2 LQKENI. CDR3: CASSPTSGSYNEQFF. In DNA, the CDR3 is TGTGCCAGCTCACCAACTAGCGGGTCCTACAATGAGCAGTTCTTC.

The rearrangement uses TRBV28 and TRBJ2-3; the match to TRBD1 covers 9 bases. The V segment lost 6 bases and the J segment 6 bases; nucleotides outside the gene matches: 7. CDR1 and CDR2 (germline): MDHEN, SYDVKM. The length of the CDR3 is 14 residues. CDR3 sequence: CASRDPDRGDTQYF. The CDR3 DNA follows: TGTGCCAGCAGAGACCCCGACAGGGGGGATACGCAGTATTTT.

This CDR3 is CASSQTGGNQPQHF. In DNA form, the CDR3 reads TGTGCCAGTAGTCAAACAGGGGGCAATCAGCCCCAGCATTTT. The chain joins TRBV19 to TRBJ1-5; TRBD1 matches 7 bases. This CDR3 comprises 14 residues. With 5 bases clipped from V and 2 bases from J, the junction kept 3 bases outside the gene matches. Per the germline V gene, CDR1 is LNHDA and CDR2 is SQIVND (reference sequence).

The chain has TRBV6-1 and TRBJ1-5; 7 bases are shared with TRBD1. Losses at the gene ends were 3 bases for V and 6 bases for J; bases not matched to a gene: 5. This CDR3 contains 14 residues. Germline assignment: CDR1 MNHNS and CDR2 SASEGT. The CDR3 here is CASSEATGSQPQHF. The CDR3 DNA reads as TGTGCCAGCAGTGAGGCGACAGGGAGTCAGCCCCAGCATTTT.

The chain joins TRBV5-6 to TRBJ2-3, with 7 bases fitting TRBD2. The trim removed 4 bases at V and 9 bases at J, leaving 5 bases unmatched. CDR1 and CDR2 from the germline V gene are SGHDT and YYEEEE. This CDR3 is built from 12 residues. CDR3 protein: CASSRTRRTQYF. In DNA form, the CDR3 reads TGTGCCAGCAGCCGGACTAGGCGGACGCAGTATTTT.

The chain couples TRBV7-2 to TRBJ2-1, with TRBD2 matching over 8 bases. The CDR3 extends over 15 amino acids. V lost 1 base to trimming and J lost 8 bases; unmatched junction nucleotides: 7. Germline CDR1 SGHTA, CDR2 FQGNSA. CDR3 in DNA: TGTGCCAGCAGCTTAGAAGGCGGGGGGAGGTATGAGCAGTTCTTC. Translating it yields CASSLEGGGRYEQFF.

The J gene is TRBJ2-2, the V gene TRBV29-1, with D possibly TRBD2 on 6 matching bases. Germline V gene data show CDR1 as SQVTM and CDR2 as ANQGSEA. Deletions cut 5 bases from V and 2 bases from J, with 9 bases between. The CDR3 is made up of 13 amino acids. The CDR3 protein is CSVLGGNTGELFF. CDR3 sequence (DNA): TGCAGCGTTTTGGGAGGAAACACCGGGGAGCTGTTTTTT.

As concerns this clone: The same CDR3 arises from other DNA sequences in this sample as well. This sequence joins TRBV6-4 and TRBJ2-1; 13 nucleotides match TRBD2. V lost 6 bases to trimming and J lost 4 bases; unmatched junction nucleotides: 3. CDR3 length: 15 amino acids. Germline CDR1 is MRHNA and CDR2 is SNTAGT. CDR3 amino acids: CASSELAGGYNEQFF. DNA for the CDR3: TGTGCCAGCAGCGAACTAGCGGGAGGGTACAATGAGCAGTTCTTC.

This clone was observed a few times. In nucleotides, the CDR3 is TGTGCCAGCTCCGACGTAAGGAGAGCTAACTATGGCTACACCTTC. As protein: CASSDVRRANYGYTF. The chain joins TRBV7-9 to TRBJ1-2; D is undetermined. The V gene's germline CDR1 is SEHNR and CDR2 FQNEAQ (reference sequence). CDR3 size: 15 residues. Trimming pared 8 bases from V and 0 bases from J, leaving 16 bases between.

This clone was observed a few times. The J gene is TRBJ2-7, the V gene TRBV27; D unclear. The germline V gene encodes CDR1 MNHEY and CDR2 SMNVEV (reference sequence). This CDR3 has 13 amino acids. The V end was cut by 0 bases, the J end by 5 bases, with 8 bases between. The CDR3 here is CASSLSSVHEQYF. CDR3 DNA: TGTGCCAGCAGTTTATCGTCGGTTCACGAGCAGTACTTC.

The CDR3 here is CASSSTTGTGVEQFF. DNA of the CDR3: TGTGCCAGCAGCTCCACAACCGGGACAGGGGTTGAGCAGTTCTTC. The V call is TRBV7-2, the J call TRBJ2-1; the match to TRBD1 covers 10 bases. V lost 4 bases, J lost 9 bases, and 9 bases stayed unmatched. The germline V gene has CDR1 SGHTA and CDR2 FQGNSA. The CDR3 sequence is 15 residues long.

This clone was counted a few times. CDR3 residues: CASSYATGTGGETQYF. In DNA, the CDR3 is TGTGCCAGCAGTTACGCTACCGGGACAGGGGGAGAGACCCAGTACTTC. The V call is TRBV6-5, the J call TRBJ2-5, with TRBD1 matching over 11 bases. Trimming took 2 bases from V and 4 from J; bases not matched to a gene: 6. The CDR3 sequence is 16 residues long. In germline, CDR1 is MNHEY, CDR2 SVGAGI.

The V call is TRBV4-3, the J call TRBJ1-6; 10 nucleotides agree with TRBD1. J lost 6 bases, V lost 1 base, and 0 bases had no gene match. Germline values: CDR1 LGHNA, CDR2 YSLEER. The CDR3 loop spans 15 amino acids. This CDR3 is CASSQGTGGNSPLHF. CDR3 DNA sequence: TGCGCCAGCAGCCAAGGGACAGGGGGTAATTCACCCCTCCACTTT.

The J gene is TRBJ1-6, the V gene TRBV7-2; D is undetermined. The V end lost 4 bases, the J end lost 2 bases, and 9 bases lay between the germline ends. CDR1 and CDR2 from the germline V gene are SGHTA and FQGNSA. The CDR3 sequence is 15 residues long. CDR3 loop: CASSWRGTYNSPLHF. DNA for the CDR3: TGTGCCAGCAGCTGGCGGGGAACCTATAATTCACCCCTCCACTTT.

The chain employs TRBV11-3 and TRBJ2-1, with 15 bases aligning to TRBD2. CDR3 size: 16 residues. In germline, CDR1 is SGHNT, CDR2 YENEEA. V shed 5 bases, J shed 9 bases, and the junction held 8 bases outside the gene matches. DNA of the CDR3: TGTGCCAGCAGCCCGTGGACTAGCGGGAGGGTGGGTGAGCAGTTCTTC. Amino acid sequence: CASSPWTSGRVGEQFF.

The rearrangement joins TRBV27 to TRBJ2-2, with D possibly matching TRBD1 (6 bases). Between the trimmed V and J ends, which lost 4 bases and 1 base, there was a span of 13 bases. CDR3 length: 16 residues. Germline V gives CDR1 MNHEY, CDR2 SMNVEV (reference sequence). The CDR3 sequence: CASSSGQNLNTGELFF. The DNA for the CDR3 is TGTGCCAGCAGTTCCGGACAGAACTTGAACACCGGGGAGCTGTTTTTT.

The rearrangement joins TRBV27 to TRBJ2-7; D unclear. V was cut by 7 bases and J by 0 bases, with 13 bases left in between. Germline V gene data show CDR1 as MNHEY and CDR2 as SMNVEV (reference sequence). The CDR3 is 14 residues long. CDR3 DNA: TGTGCCAGCACCAACTCACTTGCCTCCTACGAGCAGTACTTC. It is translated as CASTNSLASYEQYF.

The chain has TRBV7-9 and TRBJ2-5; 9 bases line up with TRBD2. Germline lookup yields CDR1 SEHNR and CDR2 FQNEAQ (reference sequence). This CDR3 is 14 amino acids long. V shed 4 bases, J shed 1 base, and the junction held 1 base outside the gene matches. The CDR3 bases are TGTGCCAGCAGCTCGACTAGCGGCCAAGAGACCCAGTACTTC. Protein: CASSSTSGQETQYF.

The CDR3 DNA sequence: TGTGCCAGCAGTAGACAAGGATTAAGTCAGCCCCAGCATTTT. Translated: CASSRQGLSQPQHF. This chain links TRBV27 with TRBJ1-5; D ambiguous. CDR3 length equals 14 residues. Germline CDR1 and CDR2: MNHEY and SMNVEV (reference sequence). V lost 5 bases and J 6 bases, leaving 14 bases between the germline ends.

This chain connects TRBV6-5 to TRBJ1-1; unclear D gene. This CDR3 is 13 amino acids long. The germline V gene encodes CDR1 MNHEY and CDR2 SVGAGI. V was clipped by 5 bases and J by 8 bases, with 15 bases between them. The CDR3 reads CASSPRQSGEAFF. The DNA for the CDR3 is TGTGCCAGCAGTCCCCGTCAGTCGGGGGAAGCTTTCTTT.

CDR3 sequence: CASSLVGRVTTNEKLFF. The CDR3 DNA reads TGTGCCAGCAGCTTAGTCGGGAGGGTAACAACTAATGAAAAACTGTTTTTT. The rearrangement uses TRBV7-2 and TRBJ1-4, with unresolved D. V was cut by 1 base and J by 0 bases, with 12 bases left in between. The CDR3 extends over 17 amino acids. Germline V gene data show CDR1 as SGHTA and CDR2 as FQGNSA.